These T cell receptor beta chains were read from a single sample in a study of T-cell reconstitution after alpha-beta-depleted transplantation in children. TCRdb independently ran MiXCR on the PCR reads; one entry per CDR3 protein. The table records some 200,000 distinct CDR3 sequences, 6.6% of them present only once. This sample comprised PBMCs, obtained before TCRalphabeta/CD19-depleted stem cell transplant. These TCRs come from a boy aged 2 to 9 with acute lymphoblastic leukemia, due to receive a stem cell transplant. Both conserved end residues are part of each CDR3. A D gene is named only where the DNA matches it firmly. Only some rows state a clone size, as once, few, many or a class for expanded clones.

>TRBJ1-4|.|few|TRBV18
CASSLSGASEKLFF
TGTGCCAGCTCACTTTCCGGGGCCAGTGAAAAACTGTTTTTT
>TRBJ2-7|.|few|TRBV7-2
CASSFPNLPTVTYEQYF
TGTGCCAGCAGTTTCCCCAACCTACCGACAGTCACCTACGAGCAGTACTTC
>TRBJ2-7|.|many|TRBV5-1
CASSWDKSYEQYF
TGCGCCAGCAGCTGGGACAAGTCCTACGAGCAGTACTTC
>TRBJ1-2|.|few|TRBV12-3/TRBV12-4
CASSFRQGFYGYTF
TGTGCCAGCAGTTTTCGGCAGGGGTTTTATGGCTACACCTTC
>TRBJ2-2|.|many|TRBV5-5
CASSFAGELFF
TGTGCCAGCAGCTTCGCCGGGGAGCTGTTTTTT
>TRBJ1-4|.|many|TRBV20-1
CSASGSTTNEKLFF
TGCAGTGCTAGTGGGTCGACAACTAATGAAAAACTGTTTTTT
>TRBJ1-5|.|many|TRBV7-6
CASSLASNQPQHF
TGTGCCAGCAGCTTAGCCAGCAATCAGCCCCAGCATTTT
>TRBJ2-7|TRBD2|many|TRBV3-1
CASSQESGSYEQYF
TGTGCCAGCAGCCAAGAAAGCGGGAGCTACGAGCAGTACTTC
>TRBJ1-5|.|few|TRBV27
CASSLSISNQPQHF
TGTGCCAGCAGTTTATCGATCTCCAATCAGCCCCAGCATTTT
>TRBJ2-1|TRBD2|.|TRBV28
CASSSIAGGRVNEQFF
TGTGCCAGCAGCTCTATAGCGGGGGGGCGGGTAAATGAGCAGTTCTTC
>TRBJ1-2|.|few|TRBV3-1
CASSQQKDRTVNYGYTF
TGTGCCAGCAGCCAACAAAAGGACAGAACAGTGAACTATGGCTACACCTTC
>TRBJ2-1|TRBD2|few|TRBV20-1
CSARSPTSGGPAEQFF
TGCAGTGCTAGAAGTCCGACTAGCGGAGGTCCGGCTGAGCAGTTCTTC
>TRBJ1-1|TRBD1|.|TRBV7-2
CASSRQGGDWEAFF
TGTGCCAGCAGCAGACAGGGGGGGGATTGGGAAGCTTTCTTT
>TRBJ1-1|.|few|TRBV2
CASNADNMNTEAFF
TGTGCCAGCAACGCCGACAACATGAACACTGAAGCTTTCTTT